The rows below give T cell receptor beta chains drawn from one sample of a study of T cell responses to AZD1222 COVID-19 vaccine. Sequenced by immunoSEQ multiplex PCR; TCRdb stores in-frame clones only, minus some. The sample records some 200,000 clones, around 94% being singletons. Sequences were derived from peripheral blood, sampled 28 days after the second dose of the MenACWY control vaccine. Receptors were obtained from an adult who received the MenACWY meningococcal vaccine as a control. CDR3s include the opening cysteine and the closing phenylalanine or tryptophan. A D gene is named only where the DNA matches it firmly.

>NA|TRBV3-1/TRBV3-2|TRBJ2-7
CASSRGYEQYF
TGTGCCAGCAGCCGGGGGTACGAGCAGTACTTC
>NA|TRBV6-6|TRBJ2-5
CASSNNLGETQYF
TGTGCCAGCAGTAACAATCTCGGAGAGACCCAGTACTTC
>NA|TRBV19|TRBJ1-5
CASSISRQGGNQPQHF
TGTGCCAGTAGTATATCTCGGCAGGGTGGCAATCAGCCCCAGCATTTT
>TRBD2|TRBV7-9|TRBJ2-7
CASSTGGDEQYF
TGTGCCAGCAGCACCGGGGGGGACGAGCAGTACTTC
>TRBD1|TRBV19|TRBJ1-1
CASSTRTGGNTEAFF
TGTGCCAGTAGTACCAGGACAGGGGGAAACACTGAAGCTTTCTTT
>NA|TRBV11-2|TRBJ2-5
CASSLAQETQYF
TGTGCCAGCAGCTTAGCCCAAGAGACCCAGTACTTC
>NA|TRBV4-1|TRBJ2-1
CASSLAYNEQFF
TGCGCCAGCAGCCTAGCGTACAATGAGCAGTTCTTC
>NA|TRBV29-1|TRBJ1-5
CSAWRLLRALNQPQHF
TGCAGCGCCTGGCGGTTGCTAAGGGCCCTCAATCAGCCCCAGCATTTT
>TRBD1|TRBV28|TRBJ2-7
CASSFPGQAVYEQYF
TGTGCCAGCAGTTTCCCGGGACAGGCCGTCTACGAGCAGTACTTC
>TRBD2|TRBV7-9|TRBJ2-7
CASTNSGRSYEQYF
TGTGCCAGCACCAATAGCGGGAGGTCCTACGAGCAGTACTTC